This TCR beta chain is drawn from a study of shared clonotypes between healthy human individuals. Findings and caveats of the study: Donors were few, which limited the genetic and exposure-history diversity represented. Blood alone was sampled, and tissue repertoires likely differ.

As for this clone: Its antigen is still unknown.

Per the original data handling: Without quality scores, immunoSEQ junctional reads could not be filtered like full-length reads. Some clones are missing from TCRdb's copy, which holds only in-frame ones; the method was immunoSEQ multiplex PCR. From that table come the V and J calls and clone size; the DNA was used to work out D and trimming. The sample holds 2,500,000 or so clones, around 94% seen once. Trimming took off 0 bases at V and 2 bases at J, with 10 bases between the two ends. Germline V gene sequence: CDR1 ENHRY, CDR2 SYGVKD. The CDR3 extends over 15 amino acids. Source material: naive CD4+ T cells sorted from blood. Subset specified: CD45RA+ positively selected. The rearrangement links TRBV10-3 to TRBJ1-2; D ambiguous. The sequence came from a young man in good health. CDR3 in amino acids: CAISESGWRNYGYTF. The DNA for the CDR3 is TGTGCCATCAGTGAGTCGGGGTGGAGGAACTATGGCTACACCTTC.